This T cell receptor beta chain originates from a study of blood T cell repertoires in COVID-19. This CDR3 is built from 16 residues. With 1 base removed from V and 0 bases from J, the gap between germline ends came to 10 bases. Germline V lookup: CDR1 SGHVS, CDR2 FNYEAQ. Assay: immunoSEQ multiplex PCR; the TCRdb copy retains only in-frame clones and omits some. The sample lists roughly 200,000 clones, around 80% occurring once. The chain links TRBV7-6 to TRBJ1-5; D is unresolved. The TCR was taken from a woman aged 60 to 75 with COVID-19, enrolled during active disease. The sequenced sample consisted of peripheral blood. Here the CDR3 reads CASSLGGGFSNQPQHF. As DNA, the CDR3 is TGTGCCAGCAGCTTAGGGGGAGGTTTTAGCAATCAGCCCCAGCATTTT.